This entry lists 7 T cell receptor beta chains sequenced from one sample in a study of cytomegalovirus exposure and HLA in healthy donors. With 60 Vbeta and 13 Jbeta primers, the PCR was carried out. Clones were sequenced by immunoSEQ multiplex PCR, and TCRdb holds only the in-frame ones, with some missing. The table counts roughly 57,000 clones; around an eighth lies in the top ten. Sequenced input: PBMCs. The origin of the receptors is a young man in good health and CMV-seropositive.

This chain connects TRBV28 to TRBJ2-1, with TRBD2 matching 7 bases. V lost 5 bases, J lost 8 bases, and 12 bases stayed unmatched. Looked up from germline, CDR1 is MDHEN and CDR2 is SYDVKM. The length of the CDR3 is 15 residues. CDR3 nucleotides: TGTGCCAGCAGTGCTAGCTCGATTGGGGGGGATGAGCAGTTCTTC. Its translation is CASSASSIGGDEQFF.

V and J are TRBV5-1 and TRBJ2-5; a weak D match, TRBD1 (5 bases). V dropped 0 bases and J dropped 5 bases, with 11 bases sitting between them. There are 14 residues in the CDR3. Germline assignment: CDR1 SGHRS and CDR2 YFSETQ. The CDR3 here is CASSLGNGAETQYF. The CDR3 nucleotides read TGCGCCAGCAGCTTGGGGAATGGGGCGGAGACCCAGTACTTC.

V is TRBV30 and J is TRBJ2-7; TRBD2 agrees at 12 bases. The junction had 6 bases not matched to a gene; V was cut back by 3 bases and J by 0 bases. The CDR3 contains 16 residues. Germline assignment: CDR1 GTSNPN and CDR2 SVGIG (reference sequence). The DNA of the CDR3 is TGTGCCTGGAGACTAGCGGGAGGCCTTCCCTCCTACGAGCAGTACTTC. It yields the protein CAWRLAGGLPSYEQYF.

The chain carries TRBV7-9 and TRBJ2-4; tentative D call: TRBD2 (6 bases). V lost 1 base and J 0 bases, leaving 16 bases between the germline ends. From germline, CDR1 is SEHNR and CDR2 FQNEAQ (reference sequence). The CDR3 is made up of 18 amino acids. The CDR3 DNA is TGTGCCAGCAGCTTAGGCCCCTCTAGCGCAGAAGCCAAAAACATTCAGTACTTC. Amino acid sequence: CASSLGPSSAEAKNIQYF.

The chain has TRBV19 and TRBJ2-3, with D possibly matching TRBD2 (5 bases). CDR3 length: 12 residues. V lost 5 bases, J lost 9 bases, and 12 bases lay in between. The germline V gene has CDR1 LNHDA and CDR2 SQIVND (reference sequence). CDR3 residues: CASSPREATQYF. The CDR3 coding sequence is TGTGCCAGTAGTCCCCGGGAAGCCACGCAGTATTTT. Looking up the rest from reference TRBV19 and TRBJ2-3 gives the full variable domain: DGGITQSPKYLFRKEGQNVTLSCEQNLNHDAMYWYRQDPGQGLRLIYYSQIVNDFQKGDIAEGYSVSREKKESFPLTVTSAQKNPTAFYLCASSPREATQYFGPGTRLTVL.

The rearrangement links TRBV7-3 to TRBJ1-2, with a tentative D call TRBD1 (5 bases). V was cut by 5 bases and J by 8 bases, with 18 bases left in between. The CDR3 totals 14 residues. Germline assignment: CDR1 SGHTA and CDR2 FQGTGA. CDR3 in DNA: TGTGCCAGCAGCCTCCGGGGGGAGAAGGAAGGCTACACCTTC. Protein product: CASSLRGEKEGYTF. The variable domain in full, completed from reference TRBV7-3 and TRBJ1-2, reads GAGVSQTPSNKVTEKGKYVELRCDPISGHTALYWYRQSLGQGPEFLIYFQGTGAADDSGLPNDRFFAVRPEGSVSTLKIQRTERGDSAVYLCASSLRGEKEGYTFGSGTRLTVV.

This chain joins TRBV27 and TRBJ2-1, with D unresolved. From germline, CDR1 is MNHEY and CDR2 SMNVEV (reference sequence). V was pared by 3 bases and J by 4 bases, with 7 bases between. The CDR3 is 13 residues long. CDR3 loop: CASSFNNYNEQFF. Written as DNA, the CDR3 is TGTGCCAGCAGTTTTAACAATTACAATGAGCAGTTCTTC.